This entry concerns a single TCR beta chain. The target antigen is unknown. This record comes from a study of beta chain features in type 1 diabetes. General study results and limits: cDNA-based reads could over-represent cells with high TCR expression. The study found moderately but significantly shorter TCRB CDR3s in all four CD4+ subsets of Type 1 diabetes patients.

The germline gives CDR1 SGHRS, CDR2 YFSETQ. Trimming removed 2 bases from V and 3 bases from J; junction bases left unmatched: 7. The CDR3 totals 16 residues. Donors contributed one heparinised blood draw apiece, averaging about 116 mL. Naive, central memory, regulatory and stem cell-like memory cells within the CD4+ compartment were sorted using CD45RO/CCR7/CD25/CD127/CD95/CD27. The isolated RNA, all of it, was reverse transcribed, so expressed TCRB transcripts were what got sequenced. The repertoire was sequenced with immunoSEQ multiplex PCR; TCRdb's copy has only in-frame clones and lacks some. The sample holds over 200,000 clones, about 11% seen once.

The material sequenced was naive CD4+ T cells from blood. The chain employs TRBV5-1 and TRBJ2-3; 9 bases match TRBD1. The origin of this receptor is a man under 40 with type 1 diabetes. In DNA form, the CDR3 reads TGCGCCAGCAGCTTATTACGGGACAGGGAAACAGATACGCAGTATTTT. It translates to CASSLLRDRETDTQYF.